Below are 17 T cell receptor beta chains sequenced from a single sample in a study of T cells in Graves' hyperthyroidism and ophthalmopathy. TCR beta CDR3 regions were amplified from RNA. The study used the HTBI primer set for a first-round RT-PCR of the TCR CDR3. TCRdb processed the multiplex PCR reads anew with MiXCR; each CDR3 protein has one entry. In the table there are 550,000 to 600,000 distinct CDR3 sequences, roughly 50% of which are singletons. The sample taken for sequencing was peripheral blood or thyroid tissue (not recorded which). The receptors were gathered from an adult woman with Graves' disease, either hyperthyroidism or ophthalmopathy (not recorded which).

This clonotype was seen many times. This chain joins TRBV28 and TRBJ2-5; either TRBD1 or TRBD2 may fit D (6 bases each). The CDR3 runs 15 residues. In germline, CDR1 is MDHEN, CDR2 SYDVKM. With 1 base removed from V and 6 bases from J, the gap between germline ends came to 15 bases. The CDR3 spells CASSLLVQGGKTQYF. DNA for the CDR3: TGTGCCAGCAGTTTATTAGTACAGGGAGGAAAGACCCAGTACTTC.

The V and J genes are TRBV2 and TRBJ1-5; D uncertain. Germline CDR1 reads SNHLY; CDR2 reads FYNNEI. V gave up 4 bases and J gave up 3 bases, with 10 bases separating them. There are 14 residues in the CDR3. The CDR3 nucleotides read TGTGCCAGCAGTGGTTCAGCATACAATCAGCCCCAGCATTTT. It codes for CASSGSAYNQPQHF.

The chain combines TRBV29-1 with TRBJ1-4, with TRBD1 matching 9 bases. Unmatched junction bases numbered 3, after V lost 5 bases and J lost 2 bases. Germline V lookup: CDR1 SQVTM, CDR2 ANQGSEA. The CDR3 has 14 amino acids. The CDR3 DNA reads TGCAGCGTTTCAACAGGGGGCACTAATGAAAAACTGTTTTTT. Amino acids: CSVSTGGTNEKLFF.

This chain uses TRBV10-3 with TRBJ2-5; possibly TRBD1 or TRBD2 for D (5 bases each). Germline V CDR1 and CDR2: ENHRY, SYGVKD. V was cut by 4 bases and J by 5 bases, with 17 bases left in between. The CDR3 runs 15 residues. CDR3 protein: CAISARQRMMETQYF. Here the CDR3 DNA reads TGTGCCATCAGTGCTCGACAGCGGATGATGGAGACCCAGTACTTC.

Concerning this clonotype: Germline is not matched at one junction end, which may reflect a read error. This chain connects TRBV7-9 to TRBJ2-7; 11 nucleotides align to TRBD1. CDR3 size: 14 residues. Germline V gene data show CDR1 as SEHNR and CDR2 as FQNEAQ (reference sequence). Here the CDR3 DNA reads TGCGCCAGCAGCGACCGGGACAGGGGGAACGAGCAGTACTTC. This translates into CASSDRDRGNEQYF.

The rearrangement uses TRBV9 and TRBJ2-2; D is undetermined. Germline V gene sequence: CDR1 SGDLS, CDR2 YYNGEE. The V and J ends lost 9 bases and 7 bases respectively, with 19 bases between them. This CDR3 region has 14 residues. The CDR3: CAISESGPGGELFF. CDR3 DNA: TGTGCCATCAGTGAGTCAGGCCCGGGCGGGGAGCTGTTTTTT.

There are many counts of this clonotype. The V and J genes are TRBV7-3 and TRBJ1-1; no reliable D call. This CDR3 has 15 amino acids. V shed 5 bases and J shed 6 bases, with 19 bases lying between them. Germline CDR1 SGHTA, CDR2 FQGTGA. The CDR3 loop is CASSKRALGVPEAFF. CDR3 bases: TGTGCCAGCAGCAAAAGGGCCCTCGGGGTTCCTGAAGCTTTCTTT.

This clonotype was counted at least ten times. The J gene is TRBJ1-2, the V gene TRBV6-6; 8 nucleotides match TRBD1. Germline CDR1 MNHNY, CDR2 SVGAGI (reference sequence). CDR3 length: 15 amino acids. Trimming took 2 bases from V and 8 from J; bases not matched to a gene: 10. Written as DNA, the CDR3 is TGTGCCAGCAGTTACCATCAGGGGGCTCAAGGGGGCTACACCTTC. It is translated as CASSYHQGAQGGYTF.

The chain joins TRBV7-9 to TRBJ1-2; 9 nucleotides align to TRBD1. J gave up 3 bases and V 7 bases, and 9 bases lay outside the gene matches. This CDR3 has 15 residues. The germline V gene encodes CDR1 SEHNR and CDR2 FQNEAQ (reference sequence). The CDR3 nucleotides are TGTGCCAGCACCGATTCGGACAGGGGCCACTATGGCTACACCTTC. Translation gives CASTDSDRGHYGYTF. Complete variable domain (other parts from reference TRBV7-9 and TRBJ1-2): DTGVSQNPRHKITKRGQNVTFRCDPISEHNRLYWYRQTLGQGPEFLTYFQNEAQLEKSRLLSDRFSAERPKGSFSTLEIQRTEQGDSAMYLCASTDSDRGHYGYTFGSGTRLTVV.

V and J are TRBV10-3 and TRBJ2-5, with D maybe TRBD1 (5 bases). The V gene's germline CDR1 is ENHRY and CDR2 SYGVKD. Between the trimmed V and J ends, which lost 6 bases and 2 bases, there was a span of 7 bases. CDR3 length: 12 residues. The CDR3 bases are TGTGCCATCAGGGACAATCAAGAGACCCAGTACTTC. Protein: CAIRDNQETQYF.

As to this clonotype: This may come from a read error, since a much larger clone is one base off. The V and J genes are TRBV20-1 and TRBJ2-7, with D perhaps TRBD1 (6 bases). Germline V gene data show CDR1 as DFQATT and CDR2 as SNEGSKA (reference sequence). CDR3 length equals 14 residues. CDR3 sequence: CSALLTGRNHDQYF. The CDR3 DNA reads TGCAGTGCCTTATTGACAGGCCGAAACCACGATCAGTACTTC.

On this clonotype itself: One end of the junction fails to match germline, which may point to a read error. The chain combines TRBV7-7 with TRBJ1-2, with D possibly matching TRBD1 (5 bases). The CDR3 contains 15 residues. Germline CDR1 and CDR2: SSHAT and FNYEAQ (reference sequence). CDR3 sequence (DNA): TGTGCTAGCAGCCAGGTCGGCGGGGCCAACTATGGCTACACCTTC. Translated, it gives CASSQVGGANYGYTF.

The V gene is TRBV12-3 or TRBV12-4, the J gene TRBJ2-7; 12 nucleotides line up with TRBD1. Losses at the gene ends were 6 bases for V and 6 bases for J; bases not matched to a gene: 3. There are 13 residues in the CDR3. CDR3 residues: CASRGQGAREQYF. The DNA for the CDR3 is TGTGCCAGCAGGGGACAGGGGGCTCGCGAGCAGTACTTC.

This clonotype has a count of ten or more. The genes are TRBV29-1 and TRBJ1-2; tentative D call: TRBD1 (5 bases). V lost 0 bases and J 5 bases, leaving 16 bases between the germline ends. The CDR3 has 15 residues. Germline CDR1 reads SQVTM; CDR2 reads ANQGSEA. The CDR3 loop is CSVEDGQGGLYGYTF. The CDR3 coding sequence is TGCAGCGTTGAAGATGGCCAGGGAGGTTTGTATGGCTACACCTTC.

This clonotype was detected only a few times. The chain recombines TRBV2 with TRBJ1-5, with D hard to call. Germline assignment: CDR1 SNHLY and CDR2 FYNNEI. The CDR3 has 14 amino acids. The ends were cut back, 6 bases at V and 5 bases at J, with 14 bases in the middle. CDR3 nucleotide sequence: TGTGCCAGCAGCCCTCCCCATGGATATCAGCCCCAGCATTTT. Its protein is CASSPPHGYQPQHF.

About this clonotype itself: A junction end diverges from the germline sequence, so it may reflect a read error. This chain joins TRBV7-9 and TRBJ1-2, with a tentative D call TRBD1 (5 bases). The CDR3 is made up of 15 amino acids. Germline-derived CDR1 and CDR2 are SEHNR and FQNEAQ (reference sequence). The CDR3 loop is CANSLGDGSVYGYTF. The CDR3 DNA reads as TGTGCCAACAGCTTAGGGGACGGCTCCGTCTATGGCTACACCTTC.

The chain recombines TRBV2 with TRBJ1-5; D perhaps matches TRBD1 (6 bases). Germline CDR1 and CDR2: SNHLY and FYNNEI. CDR3 length equals 13 residues. This chain's CDR3 is CAIQGKGDKPQHF. In DNA, the CDR3 is TGTGCGATACAGGGTAAAGGAGATAAGCCCCAGCATTTT.